This TCR beta chain is drawn from a study of cytotoxic CD8 clonotypes in ibrutinib-treated CLL. This clone was found a few times. The antigen is unknown. Measured with immunoSEQ multiplex PCR; TCRdb has only the in-frame clones, and not every one. The table lists some 300,000 clones, roughly 85% of them singletons. Overall study findings and caveats: The times at which samples were taken varied between sustained-remission and progressing patients.

The length of the CDR3 is 14 residues. With 5 bases clipped from V and 9 bases from J, the junction kept 10 bases outside the gene matches. From germline, CDR1 is MNHNS and CDR2 SASEGT. This chain links TRBV6-1 with TRBJ2-5, with 9 bases lining up with TRBD1. This TCR derives from a human donor with chronic lymphocytic leukemia. Sequenced here: PBMCs, sampled before ibrutinib treatment. CDR3 residues: CASSPRDRVYSQYF. The CDR3 DNA follows: TGTGCCAGCAGTCCCCGGGACAGGGTATATTCCCAGTACTTC.